This TCR beta chain originates from a study of blood T cell repertoires in COVID-19. Study details: Donors in the United States, Italy and Spain gave samples during acute or convalescent COVID-19. T cells, B-cell-depleted T cells, or PBMCs supplied cDNA or gDNA.

In the authors' workflow: It was from reference gene primer amplification that nucleated cell counts were estimated. Clones were read by immunoSEQ multiplex PCR, and TCRdb kept only the in-frame ones, dropping some. V, J and clone size are taken as reported in that table, and D and trimming were inferred from the DNA itself. This sample carries some 670,000 clones, about 87% of them seen once, and the ten largest clones take approximately 0.25%. This CDR3 is 16 amino acids long. Germline V gene lookup returns CDR1 MGHRA and CDR2 YSYEKL. V lost 0 bases, J lost 1 base, and 12 bases lay in between. Sequenced input: peripheral blood. This TCR was sampled from a woman between 18 and 29 years old with acute or convalescent COVID-19. This rearrangement joins TRBV4-1 to TRBJ1-2; D not resolved. CDR3 coding DNA: TGCGCCAGCAGCCAAGATATGGCAAACCTTAACTATGGCTACACCTTC. Its translation is CASSQDMANLNYGYTF.